Described below is a single T cell receptor (beta chain) sequence and its context. The sample belongs to a study of blood T cell repertoires in COVID-19. Assay used: immunoSEQ multiplex PCR; TCRdb lists only in-frame clones, some missing. The repertoire includes a few hundred thousand clones, 80% to 90% of them detected once, and under 11% sits in the top ten. Between the trimmed V and J ends, which lost 4 bases and 0 bases, there was a span of 10 bases. Per germline, CDR1 LGHNA and CDR2 YSLEER. The CDR3 length is 15 residues. The chain uses TRBV4-3 and TRBJ2-1; D remains ambiguous. The origin of this receptor is a woman older than 75 with acute or convalescent COVID-19. The sequenced sample was peripheral blood. The CDR3 region is CASSLTAHSYNEQFF. CDR3 bases: TGCGCCAGCAGCCTAACAGCCCACTCCTACAATGAGCAGTTCTTC.